The 20 T cell receptor beta chains reported below all come from one sample, sequenced in a study of cytomegalovirus exposure and HLA in healthy donors. The PCR ran on 60 Vbeta and 13 Jbeta primers. Only in-frame clones appear in the TCRdb table, and some are missing; sequencing was by immunoSEQ multiplex PCR. The sample records 100,000 to 150,000 clones, 65% to 80% being singletons. The specimen was PBMCs. The receptors shown here come from a man aged 25 to 45 in good health and CMV-seronegative.

This clone was detected only once. The chain carries TRBV7-8 and TRBJ1-1; D perhaps matches TRBD1 (5 bases). The CDR3 totals 15 residues. V was trimmed by 1 base and J by 1 base, leaving 10 bases between them. Germline V CDR1 and CDR2: SGHVS, FQNEAQ. CDR3 bases: TGTGCCAGCAGCTTAGTAAGGGGTGGGAACACTGAAGCTTTCTTT. It is translated as CASSLVRGGNTEAFF.

This clone was counted a single time. The chain combines TRBV30 with TRBJ1-4, with D perhaps TRBD1 (5 bases). This CDR3 region has 14 residues. Germline V CDR1 and CDR2: GTSNPN, SVGIG (reference sequence). V was trimmed by 1 base and J by 7 bases, leaving 13 bases between them. The CDR3 reads CAWSGGRRGEKLFF. In DNA form, the CDR3 reads TGTGCCTGGAGTGGGGGCAGGAGGGGTGAAAAACTGTTTTTT.

This chain connects TRBV29-1 to TRBJ2-5; TRBD1 might be the D (5 bases). CDR1 is SQVTM, CDR2 ANQGSEA, per germline. The CDR3 spans 13 residues. The V end lost 3 bases, the J end lost 4 bases, and 12 bases lay between the germline ends. CDR3 in amino acids: CSVDAPGLETQYF. CDR3 bases: TGCAGCGTTGACGCGCCAGGGTTAGAGACCCAGTACTTC.

The chain joins TRBV18 to TRBJ2-7, with TRBD2 matching over 10 bases. Germline V lookup: CDR1 KGHSH, CDR2 LQKENI. The length of the CDR3 is 14 residues. The trim removed 8 bases at V and 5 bases at J, leaving 9 bases unmatched. CDR3 region: CASQGLAGEDEQYF. In DNA form, the CDR3 reads TGTGCCAGCCAAGGGCTAGCGGGAGAAGACGAGCAGTACTTC.

The chain couples TRBV28 to TRBJ2-1, with 8 positions matching TRBD2. Germline V gives CDR1 MDHEN, CDR2 SYDVKM. The CDR3 length is 17 residues. Unmatched junction bases numbered 13, after V lost 1 base and J lost 8 bases. The CDR3 spells CASSLSGAGRGGHEQFF. The CDR3 DNA reads as TGTGCCAGCAGTTTATCAGGAGCCGGGAGGGGTGGGCATGAGCAGTTCTTC.

The gene calls are TRBV27 and TRBJ2-7, with D perhaps TRBD1 (6 bases). The CDR3 contains 14 residues. V lost 4 bases, J lost 1 base, and 11 bases lay in between. Germline lookup yields CDR1 MNHEY and CDR2 SMNVEV (reference sequence). DNA for the CDR3: TGTGCCAGCAGTTCGCCAGGGGTGTCCTACGAGCAGTACTTC. Translation: CASSSPGVSYEQYF.

The chain combines TRBV9 with TRBJ2-1; no firm D call. This CDR3 contains 15 residues. V was trimmed by 8 bases and J by 0 bases, leaving 15 bases between them. CDR1 is SGDLS and CDR2 is YYNGEE in the germline V gene. In DNA form, the CDR3 reads TGTGCCAGTACCCAGGCCCCTGGCTCCTACAATGAGCAGTTCTTC. Its translation: CASTQAPGSYNEQFF.

V is TRBV28 and J is TRBJ1-2; 7 bases align to TRBD1. With 7 bases clipped from V and 4 bases from J, the junction kept 9 bases outside the gene matches. There are 14 residues in the CDR3. Germline-derived CDR1 and CDR2 are MDHEN and SYDVKM. The CDR3, as DNA: TGTGCCAGCACAGAAGGACAGGACCTCTATGGCTACACCTTC. Translating gives CASTEGQDLYGYTF.

The rearrangement joins TRBV20-1 to TRBJ1-1, with D possibly TRBD1 on 6 matching bases. Looked up from germline, CDR1 is DFQATT and CDR2 is SNEGSKA (reference sequence). This CDR3 is 10 amino acids long. The CDR3 protein is CKTGRTEAFF. CDR3 nucleotide sequence: TGCAAAACAGGGCGCACTGAAGCTTTCTTT.

The V call is TRBV18, the J call TRBJ1-5; D perhaps matches TRBD1 (5 bases). Germline CDR1 KGHSH, CDR2 LQKENI. V gave up 1 base and J gave up 3 bases, with 10 bases separating them. The CDR3 totals 15 residues. The CDR3 sequence: CASSPLSGHNQPQHF. For the CDR3, the DNA is TGTGCCAGCTCACCACTTTCAGGACACAATCAGCCCCAGCATTTT.

V gene TRBV18 combines with J gene TRBJ2-7, with TRBD1 identical over 8 bases. CDR1 KGHSH and CDR2 LQKENI come from the germline V gene. V gave up 6 bases and J gave up 2 bases; unmatched junction bases: 6. The CDR3 consists of 14 residues. In DNA, the CDR3 is TGTGCCAGCTCCCCAGGGACAGGAGCCTACGAGCAGTACTTC. Its protein product is CASSPGTGAYEQYF. Variable domain in full (rest from reference TRBV18 and TRBJ2-7): NAGVMQNPRHLVRRRGQEARLRCSPMKGHSHVYWYRQLPEEGLKFMVYLQKENIIDESGMPKERFSAEFPKEGPSILRIQQVVRGDSAAYFCASSPGTGAYEQYFGPGTRLTVT.

The table lists this clone with a count of one. The chain joins TRBV11-2 to TRBJ2-5, with 9 positions matching TRBD2. The ends lost 4 bases at V and 5 bases at J; junction bases unmatched: 8. Germline V gene sequence: CDR1 SGHAT, CDR2 FQNNGV. CDR3 size: 15 residues. CDR3 residues: CASSSYGTSLETQYF. DNA of the CDR3: TGTGCCAGCAGCTCCTACGGGACTAGCCTGGAGACCCAGTACTTC.

V is TRBV28 and J is TRBJ2-1; 16 bases agree with TRBD2. Germline values: CDR1 MDHEN, CDR2 SYDVKM. With 3 bases clipped from V and 7 bases from J, the junction kept 3 bases outside the gene matches. The CDR3 consists of 16 residues. The CDR3 is CASSFGTSGRGNEQFF. CDR3 bases: TGTGCCAGCAGTTTTGGGACTAGCGGGAGGGGTAATGAGCAGTTCTTC.

The chain has TRBV4-1 and TRBJ2-1; maybe TRBD1 (6 bases). This CDR3 is built from 16 residues. The germline CDR1 and CDR2 sequences are MGHRA and YSYEKL. Trimming pared 0 bases from V and 11 bases from J, leaving 20 bases between. DNA for the CDR3: TGCGCCAGCAGCCAAGATCCAGGACAGATAGTGGGGAAGCAGTTCTTC. Amino acids: CASSQDPGQIVGKQFF.

The chain joins TRBV2 to TRBJ2-7, with D possibly TRBD1 on 6 matching bases. Trimming cost V 3 bases and J 3 bases, with 9 bases left between them. CDR1 and CDR2 from the germline V gene are SNHLY and FYNNEI. This CDR3 has 13 residues. CDR3 protein: CASSDTRGYEQYF. The DNA for the CDR3 is TGTGCCAGCAGTGATACCAGGGGCTACGAGCAGTACTTC.

In its sample, this clone was seen a few times. V usage is TRBV6-1 and J usage is TRBJ2-7; 7 positions agree with TRBD1. There are 12 residues in the CDR3. The germline gives CDR1 MNHNS, CDR2 SASEGT. Trimming cost V 8 bases and J 4 bases; bases outside gene matches: 5. CDR3 nucleotide sequence: TGTGCCAGCGGGGGACAGTTATACGAGCAGTACTTC. This sequence encodes CASGGQLYEQYF.

CDR3 sequence (DNA): TGCAGCGTGAAACAGGGGCCCGGGGAGCTGTTTTTT. This codes for CSVKQGPGELFF. V gene TRBV29-1 combines with J gene TRBJ2-2; TRBD1 matches at 7 bases. Per the germline V gene, CDR1 is SQVTM and CDR2 is ANQGSEA. Losses at the gene ends were 6 bases for V and 6 bases for J; bases not matched to a gene: 4. The CDR3 is 12 amino acids.

The CDR3 nucleotides are TGTGCCAGCAGTGACTCCACCTCAGCGGGGGGGCTTTCTGAGCAGTTCTTC. Translation gives CASSDSTSAGGLSEQFF. The V and J genes are TRBV6-4 and TRBJ2-1; 10 bases fit TRBD2. The CDR3 has 17 amino acids. V was clipped by 0 bases and J by 9 bases; unmatched bases: 11. Germline CDR1 is MRHNA and CDR2 is SNTAGT.

The chain employs TRBV6-1 and TRBJ1-5, with 10 bases identical to TRBD1. This CDR3 contains 15 residues. Germline-derived CDR1 and CDR2 are MNHNS and SASEGT. J gave up 2 bases and V 6 bases, and 4 bases lay outside the gene matches. CDR3 DNA: TGTGCCAGCAGCCCCGGGACAGGGGGCAATCAGCCCCAGCATTTT. Its translation: CASSPGTGGNQPQHF.

V and J are TRBV4-1 and TRBJ2-1; 12 positions match TRBD1. CDR1 MGHRA and CDR2 YSYEKL come from the germline V gene. The CDR3 consists of 14 residues. Trimming took 8 bases from V and 10 from J; bases not matched to a gene: 9. The CDR3 loop is CASSPGQGAGEQFF. The DNA for the CDR3 is TGCGCCAGCTCCCCGGGACAGGGGGCCGGGGAGCAGTTCTTC.